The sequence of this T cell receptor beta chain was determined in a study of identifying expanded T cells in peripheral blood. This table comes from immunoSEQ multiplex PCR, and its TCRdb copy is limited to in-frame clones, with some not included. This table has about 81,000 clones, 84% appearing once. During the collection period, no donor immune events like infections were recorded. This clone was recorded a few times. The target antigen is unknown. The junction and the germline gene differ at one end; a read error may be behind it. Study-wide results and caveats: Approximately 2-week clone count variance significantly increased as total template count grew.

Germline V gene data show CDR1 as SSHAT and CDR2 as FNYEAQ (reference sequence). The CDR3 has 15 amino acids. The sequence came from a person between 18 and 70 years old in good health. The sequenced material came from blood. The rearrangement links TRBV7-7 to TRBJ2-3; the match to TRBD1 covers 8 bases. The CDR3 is CASSLGTGSTDTQYF. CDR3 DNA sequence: TGTGCTAGCAGCCTTGGGACAGGTAGCACAGATACGCAGTATTTT.